Listed here is a single TCR beta chain. Germline lookup yields CDR1 SGHRS and CDR2 YFSETQ. The CDR3 runs 15 residues. The J segment lost 4 bases and the V segment lost 5 bases, leaving 11 bases of the junction unmatched. Some clones are missing from TCRdb's copy, which holds only in-frame ones; the method was immunoSEQ multiplex PCR. The sample records 40,000 to 55,000 clones, approximately 80% being singletons. The data originate from a study of blood T cell repertoires in COVID-19. The sample was peripheral blood. This clonotype was obtained from a human donor in a cohort sampled during active COVID-19. The chain uses TRBV5-1 and TRBJ2-5; TRBD1 agrees at 7 bases. The CDR3 coding sequence is TGCGCCAGCAGGCTTGGTGGGACAGAGGGAGAGACCCAGTACTTC. Its protein is CASRLGGTEGETQYF.